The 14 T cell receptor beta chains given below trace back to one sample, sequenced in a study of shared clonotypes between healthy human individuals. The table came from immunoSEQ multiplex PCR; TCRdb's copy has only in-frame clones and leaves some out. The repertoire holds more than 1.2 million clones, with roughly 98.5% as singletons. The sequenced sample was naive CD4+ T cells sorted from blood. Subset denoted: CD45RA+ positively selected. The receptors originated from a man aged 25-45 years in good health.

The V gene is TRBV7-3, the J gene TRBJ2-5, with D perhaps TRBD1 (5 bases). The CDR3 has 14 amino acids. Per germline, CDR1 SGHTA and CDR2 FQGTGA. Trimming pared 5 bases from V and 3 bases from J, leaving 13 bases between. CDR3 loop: CASSLDSNKETQYF. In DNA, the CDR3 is TGTGCCAGCAGCCTCGACAGCAACAAAGAGACCCAGTACTTC. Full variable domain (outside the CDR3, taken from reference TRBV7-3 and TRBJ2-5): GAGVSQTPSNKVTEKGKYVELRCDPISGHTALYWYRQSLGQGPEFLIYFQGTGAADDSGLPNDRFFAVRPEGSVSTLKIQRTERGDSAVYLCASSLDSNKETQYFGPGTRLLVL.

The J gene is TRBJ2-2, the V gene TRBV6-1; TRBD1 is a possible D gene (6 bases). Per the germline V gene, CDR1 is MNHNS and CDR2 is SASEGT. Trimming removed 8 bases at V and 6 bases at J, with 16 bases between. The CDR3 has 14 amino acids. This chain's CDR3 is CASWGTGSAGELFF. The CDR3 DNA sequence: TGTGCCAGCTGGGGAACAGGGTCGGCCGGGGAGCTGTTTTTT.

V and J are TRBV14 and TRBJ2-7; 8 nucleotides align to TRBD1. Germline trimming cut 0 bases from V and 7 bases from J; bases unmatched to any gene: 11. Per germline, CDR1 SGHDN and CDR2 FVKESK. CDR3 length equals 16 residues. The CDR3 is CASSQERWQGAREQYF. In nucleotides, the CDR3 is TGTGCCAGCAGCCAAGAGAGATGGCAGGGGGCGCGAGAGCAGTACTTC.

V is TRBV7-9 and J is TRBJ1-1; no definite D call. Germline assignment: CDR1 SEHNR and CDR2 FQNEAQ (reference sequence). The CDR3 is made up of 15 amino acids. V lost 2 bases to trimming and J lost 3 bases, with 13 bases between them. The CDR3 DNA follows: TGTGCCAGCAGCTTATATCCGGCAAGGGACACTGAAGCTTTCTTT. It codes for CASSLYPARDTEAFF.

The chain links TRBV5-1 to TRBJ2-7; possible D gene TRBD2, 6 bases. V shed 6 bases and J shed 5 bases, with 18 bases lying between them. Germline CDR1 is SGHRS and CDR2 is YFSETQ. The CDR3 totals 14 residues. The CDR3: CASNSLGRGNEQYF. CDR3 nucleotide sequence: TGCGCCAGCAATAGTTTAGGTCGGGGGAACGAGCAGTACTTC.

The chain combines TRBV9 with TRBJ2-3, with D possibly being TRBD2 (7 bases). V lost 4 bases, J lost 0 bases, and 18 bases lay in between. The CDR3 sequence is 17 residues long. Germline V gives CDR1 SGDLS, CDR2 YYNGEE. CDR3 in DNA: TGTGCCAGCAGCCCCTTAGGGGGGAGGGGGAGCACAGATACGCAGTATTTT. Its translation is CASSPLGGRGSTDTQYF. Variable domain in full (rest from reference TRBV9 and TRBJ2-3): DSGVTQTPKHLITATGQRVTLRCSPRSGDLSVYWYQQSLDQGLQFLIQYYNGEERAKGNILERFSAQQFPDLHSELNLSSLELGDSALYFCASSPLGGRGSTDTQYFGPGTRLTVL.

The CDR3 coding sequence is TGTGCCAGCAGTGCGACAGGGACACAGACCCAGTACTTC. This encodes CASSATGTQTQYF. The chain links TRBV25-1 to TRBJ2-5; the match to TRBD1 covers 7 bases. CDR3 size: 13 residues. Germline loops: CDR1 MGHDK, CDR2 SYGVNS. Germline trimming cut 4 bases from V and 6 bases from J; bases unmatched to any gene: 5.

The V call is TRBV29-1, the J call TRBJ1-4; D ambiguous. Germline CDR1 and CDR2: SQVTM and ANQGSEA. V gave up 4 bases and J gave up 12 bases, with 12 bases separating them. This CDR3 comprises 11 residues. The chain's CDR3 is CSVVLHAELFF. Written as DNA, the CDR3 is TGCAGCGTTGTTCTCCACGCGGAACTGTTTTTT.

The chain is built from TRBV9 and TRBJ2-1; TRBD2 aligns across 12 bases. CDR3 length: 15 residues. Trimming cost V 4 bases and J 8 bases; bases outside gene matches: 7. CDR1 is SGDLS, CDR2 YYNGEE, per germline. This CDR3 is CASSTGLAGIYEQFF. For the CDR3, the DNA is TGTGCCAGCAGCACCGGACTAGCGGGAATCTATGAGCAGTTCTTC.

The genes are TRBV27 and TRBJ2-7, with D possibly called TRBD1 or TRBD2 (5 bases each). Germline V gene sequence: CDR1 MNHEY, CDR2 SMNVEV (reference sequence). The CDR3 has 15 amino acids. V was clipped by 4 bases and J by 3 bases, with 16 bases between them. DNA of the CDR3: TGTGCCAGCAGTTCCTCTGGGGGTAAAGACTACGAGCAGTACTTC. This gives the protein CASSSSGGKDYEQYF.

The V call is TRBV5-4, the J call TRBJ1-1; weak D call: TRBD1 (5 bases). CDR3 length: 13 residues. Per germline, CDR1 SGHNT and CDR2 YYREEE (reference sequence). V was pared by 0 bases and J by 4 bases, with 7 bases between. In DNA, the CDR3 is TGTGCCAGCAGCTTGGGCGGGACCACTGAAGCTTTCTTT. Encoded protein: CASSLGGTTEAFF.

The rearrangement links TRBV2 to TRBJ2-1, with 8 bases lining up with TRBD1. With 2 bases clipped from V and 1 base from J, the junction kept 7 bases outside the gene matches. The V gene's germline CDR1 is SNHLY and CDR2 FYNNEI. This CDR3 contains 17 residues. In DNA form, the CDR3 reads TGTGCCAGCAGTGAACTCATTACAGGGGGTTCCTACAATGAGCAGTTCTTC. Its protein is CASSELITGGSYNEQFF.

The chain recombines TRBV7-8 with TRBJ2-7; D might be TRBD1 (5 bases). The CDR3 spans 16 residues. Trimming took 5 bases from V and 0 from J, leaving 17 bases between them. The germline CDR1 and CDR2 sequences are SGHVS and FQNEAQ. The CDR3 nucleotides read TGTGCCAGCAGCCCAGTGGTGGGCCAGGGCTCCTACGAGCAGTACTTC. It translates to CASSPVVGQGSYEQYF. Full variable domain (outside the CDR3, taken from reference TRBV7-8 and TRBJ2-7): GAGVSQSPRYKVAKRGQDVALRCDPISGHVSLFWYQQALGQGPEFLTYFQNEAQLDKSGLPSDRFFAERPEGSVSTLKIQRTQQEDSAVYLCASSPVVGQGSYEQYFGPGTRLTVT.

DNA for the CDR3: TGTGCCAGCAGCTACATTCAGGGGCCCACCGGGGAGCTGTTTTTT. Encoded protein: CASSYIQGPTGELFF. The chain has TRBV7-9 and TRBJ2-2; D is perhaps TRBD1 (6 bases). V lost 4 bases and J lost 4, with 13 bases in between. The CDR3 length is 15 residues. Germline V gene sequence: CDR1 SEHNR, CDR2 FQNEAQ (reference sequence). Drawing the rest from reference TRBV7-9 and TRBJ2-2, the complete variable domain is DTGVSQNPRHKITKRGQNVTFRCDPISEHNRLYWYRQTLGQGPEFLTYFQNEAQLEKSRLLSDRFSAERPKGSFSTLEIQRTEQGDSAMYLCASSYIQGPTGELFFGEGSRLTVL.